This T cell receptor (beta chain) came from a study of T cells after somatic rescue of genetic block. The germline V gene has CDR1 MGHRA and CDR2 YSYEKL. V gave up 4 bases and J gave up 1 base; unmatched junction bases: 9. The CDR3 totals 16 residues. Generated by immunoSEQ multiplex PCR, the TCRdb table keeps only in-frame clones and is missing some. The sample yields 45,000 to 55,000 clones, approximately 96% seen once. This TCR was sampled from a child younger than two. V is TRBV4-1 and J is TRBJ2-5, with 7 bases fitting TRBD1. The source material was peripheral blood mononuclear cells (PBMCs). CDR3 nucleotide sequence: TGCGCCAGCAGCCTCTATCGGACAGGCCCCCAAGAGACCCAGTACTTC. Amino acid sequence: CASSLYRTGPQETQYF.